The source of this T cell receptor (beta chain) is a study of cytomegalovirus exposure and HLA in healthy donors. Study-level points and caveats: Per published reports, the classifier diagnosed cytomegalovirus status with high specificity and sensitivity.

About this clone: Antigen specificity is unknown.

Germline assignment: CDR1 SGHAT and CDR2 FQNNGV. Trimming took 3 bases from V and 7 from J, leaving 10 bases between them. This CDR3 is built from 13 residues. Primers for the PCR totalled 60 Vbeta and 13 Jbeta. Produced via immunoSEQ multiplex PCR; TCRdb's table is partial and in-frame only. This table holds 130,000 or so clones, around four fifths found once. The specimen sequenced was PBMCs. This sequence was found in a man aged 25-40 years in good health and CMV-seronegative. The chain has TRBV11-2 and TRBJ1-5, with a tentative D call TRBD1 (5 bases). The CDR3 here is CASSFQGRQPQHF. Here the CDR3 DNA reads TGTGCCAGCAGCTTCCAGGGAAGGCAGCCCCAGCATTTT.